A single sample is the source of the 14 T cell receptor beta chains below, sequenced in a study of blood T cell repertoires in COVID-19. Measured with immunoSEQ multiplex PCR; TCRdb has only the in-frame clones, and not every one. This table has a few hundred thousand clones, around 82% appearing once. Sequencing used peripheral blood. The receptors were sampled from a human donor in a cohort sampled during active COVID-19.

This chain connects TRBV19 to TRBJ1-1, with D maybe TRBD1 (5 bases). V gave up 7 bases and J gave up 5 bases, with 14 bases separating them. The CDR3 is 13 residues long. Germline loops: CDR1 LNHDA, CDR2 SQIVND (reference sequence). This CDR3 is CASTLREGTEAFF. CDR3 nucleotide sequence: TGTGCCAGTACCCTAAGGGAGGGGACTGAAGCTTTCTTT.

The CDR3 is CSVFPSGTNEQFF. The CDR3 DNA reads as TGCAGCGTTTTCCCTAGCGGGACCAATGAGCAGTTCTTC. V is TRBV29-1 and J is TRBJ2-1; 9 bases line up with TRBD2. Unmatched junction bases numbered 5, after V lost 5 bases and J lost 6 bases. CDR3 length: 13 residues. CDR1 and CDR2 from the germline V gene are SQVTM and ANQGSEA.

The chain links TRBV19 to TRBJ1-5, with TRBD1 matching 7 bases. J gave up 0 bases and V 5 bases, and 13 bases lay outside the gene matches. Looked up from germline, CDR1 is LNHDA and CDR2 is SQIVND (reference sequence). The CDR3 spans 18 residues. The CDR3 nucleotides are TGTGCCAGTAGTCCGCGGAGGAGGGGGCCGATTAGCAATCAGCCCCAGCATTTT. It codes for CASSPRRRGPISNQPQHF.

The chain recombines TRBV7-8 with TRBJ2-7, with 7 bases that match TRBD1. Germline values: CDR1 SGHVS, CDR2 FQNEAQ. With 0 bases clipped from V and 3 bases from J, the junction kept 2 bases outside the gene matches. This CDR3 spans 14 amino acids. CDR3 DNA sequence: TGTGCCAGCAGCTTAGCTGGGACAGTCTACGAGCAGTACTTC. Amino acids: CASSLAGTVYEQYF.

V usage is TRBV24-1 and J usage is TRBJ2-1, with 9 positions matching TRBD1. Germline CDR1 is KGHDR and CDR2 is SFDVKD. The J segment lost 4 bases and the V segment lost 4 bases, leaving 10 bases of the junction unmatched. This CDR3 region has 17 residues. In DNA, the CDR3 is TGTGCCACCAGTGAAGGCCACAGGGGGCGCCCTTACAATGAGCAGTTCTTC. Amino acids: CATSEGHRGRPYNEQFF.

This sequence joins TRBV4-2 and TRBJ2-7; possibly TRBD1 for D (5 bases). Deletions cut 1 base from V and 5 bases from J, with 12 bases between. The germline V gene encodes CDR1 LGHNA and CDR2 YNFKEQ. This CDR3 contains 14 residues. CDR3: CASSQGGAVNEQYF. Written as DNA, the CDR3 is TGTGCCAGCAGCCAAGGGGGCGCGGTTAACGAGCAGTACTTC.

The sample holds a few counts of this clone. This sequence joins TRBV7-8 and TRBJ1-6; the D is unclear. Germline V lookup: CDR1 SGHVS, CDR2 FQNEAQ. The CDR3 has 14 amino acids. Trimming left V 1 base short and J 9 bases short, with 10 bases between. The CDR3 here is CASSLDSSSSPLHF. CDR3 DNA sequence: TGTGCCAGCAGCTTAGACAGTTCGTCTTCACCCCTCCACTTT.

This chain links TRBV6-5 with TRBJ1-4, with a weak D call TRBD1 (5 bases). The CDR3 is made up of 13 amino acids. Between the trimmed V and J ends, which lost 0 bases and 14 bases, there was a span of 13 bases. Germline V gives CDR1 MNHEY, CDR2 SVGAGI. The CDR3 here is CASSYSDSEWLFF. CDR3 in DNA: TGTGCCAGCAGTTACTCTGACAGTGAGTGGCTGTTTTTT.

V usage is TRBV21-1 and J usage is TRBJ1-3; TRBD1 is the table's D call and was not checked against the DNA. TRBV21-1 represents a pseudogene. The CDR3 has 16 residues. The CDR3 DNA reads TGTGCCAGCAGCGAGGACAGTATGATCTCTGGAAACACCATATATTTT. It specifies CASSEDSMISGNTIYF.

CDR3 protein: CAISAGENTEAFF. In DNA form, the CDR3 reads TGTGCCATCAGTGCGGGAGAAAACACTGAAGCTTTCTTT. The chain joins TRBV10-3 to TRBJ1-1, with unresolved D. The CDR3 loop spans 13 amino acids. Trimming removed 4 bases from V and 2 bases from J, with 8 bases in between. Germline V gene lookup returns CDR1 ENHRY and CDR2 SYGVKD.

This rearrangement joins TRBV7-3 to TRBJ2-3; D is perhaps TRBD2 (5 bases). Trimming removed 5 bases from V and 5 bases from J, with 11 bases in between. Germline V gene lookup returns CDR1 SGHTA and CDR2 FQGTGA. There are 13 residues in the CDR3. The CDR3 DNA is TGTGCCAGCAGCCAAACCCGGGGAGATACGCAGTATTTT. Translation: CASSQTRGDTQYF.

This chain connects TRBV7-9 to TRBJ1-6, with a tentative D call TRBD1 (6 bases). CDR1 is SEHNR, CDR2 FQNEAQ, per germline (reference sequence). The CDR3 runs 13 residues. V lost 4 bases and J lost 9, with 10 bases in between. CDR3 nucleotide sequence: TGTGCCAGCAGCTCGGCGACAGGTTCACCCCTCCACTTT. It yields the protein CASSSATGSPLHF.

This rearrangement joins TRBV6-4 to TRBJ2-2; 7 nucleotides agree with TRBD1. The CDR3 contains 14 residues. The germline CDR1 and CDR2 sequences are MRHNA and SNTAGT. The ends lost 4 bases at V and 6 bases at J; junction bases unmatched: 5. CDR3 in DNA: TGTGCCAGCAGTGTATTGCAGGGGGCCGGGGAGCTGTTTTTT. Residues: CASSVLQGAGELFF.

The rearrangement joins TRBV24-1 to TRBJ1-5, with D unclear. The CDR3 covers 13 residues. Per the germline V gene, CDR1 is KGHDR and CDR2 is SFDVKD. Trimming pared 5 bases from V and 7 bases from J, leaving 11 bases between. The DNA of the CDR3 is TGTGCCACCAGTGTGAGCGGATACCAGCCCCAGCATTTT. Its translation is CATSVSGYQPQHF.